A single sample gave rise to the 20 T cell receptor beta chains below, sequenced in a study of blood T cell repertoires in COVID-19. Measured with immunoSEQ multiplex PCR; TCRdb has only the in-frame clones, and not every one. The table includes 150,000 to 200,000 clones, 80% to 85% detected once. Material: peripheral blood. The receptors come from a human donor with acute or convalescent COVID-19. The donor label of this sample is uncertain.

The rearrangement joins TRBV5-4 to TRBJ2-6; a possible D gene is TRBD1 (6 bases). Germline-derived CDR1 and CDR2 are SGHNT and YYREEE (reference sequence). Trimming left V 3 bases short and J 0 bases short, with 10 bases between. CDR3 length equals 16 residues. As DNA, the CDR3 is TGTGCCAGCAGCTCCGGACAGATCTCTGGGGCCAACGTCCTGACTTTC. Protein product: CASSSGQISGANVLTF.

This CDR3 is CAGGQGPDPNTEAFF. The CDR3 DNA reads TGTGCCGGCGGACAGGGGCCCGACCCGAACACTGAAGCTTTCTTT. The chain is built from TRBV9 and TRBJ1-1, with 9 bases lining up with TRBD1. The CDR3 is 15 amino acids. The ends lost 10 bases at V and 1 base at J; junction bases unmatched: 11. Germline values: CDR1 SGDLS, CDR2 YYNGEE.

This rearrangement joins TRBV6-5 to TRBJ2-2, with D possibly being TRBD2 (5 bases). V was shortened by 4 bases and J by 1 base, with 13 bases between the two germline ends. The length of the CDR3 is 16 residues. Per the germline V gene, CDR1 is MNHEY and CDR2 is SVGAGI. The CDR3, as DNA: TGTGCCAGCAGTTCGGTGGGAGTACTGAACACCGGGGAGCTGTTTTTT. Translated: CASSSVGVLNTGELFF.

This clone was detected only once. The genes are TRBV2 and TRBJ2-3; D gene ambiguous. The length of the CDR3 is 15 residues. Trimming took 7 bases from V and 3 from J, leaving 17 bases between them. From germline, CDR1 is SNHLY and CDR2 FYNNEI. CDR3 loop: CASTPAAVGTDTQYF. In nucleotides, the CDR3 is TGTGCCAGCACCCCCGCGGCAGTAGGAACAGATACGCAGTATTTT.

The CDR3 coding sequence is TGCGCCAGCAGGACGACAGGAAACACCGGGGAGCTGTTTTTT. As protein: CASRTTGNTGELFF. The chain joins TRBV4-1 to TRBJ2-2, with D possibly TRBD1 on 6 matching bases. V lost 6 bases and J lost 2, with 10 bases in between. This CDR3 comprises 14 residues. In germline, CDR1 is MGHRA, CDR2 YSYEKL.

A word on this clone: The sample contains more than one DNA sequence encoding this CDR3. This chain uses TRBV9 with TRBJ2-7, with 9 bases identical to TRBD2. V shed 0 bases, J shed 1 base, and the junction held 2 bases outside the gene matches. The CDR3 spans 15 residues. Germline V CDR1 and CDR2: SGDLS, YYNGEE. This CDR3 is CASSVESGRSYEQYF. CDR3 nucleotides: TGTGCCAGCAGCGTAGAAAGCGGGAGGTCCTACGAGCAGTACTTC. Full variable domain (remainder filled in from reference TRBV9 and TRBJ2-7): DSGVTQTPKHLITATGQRVTLRCSPRSGDLSVYWYQQSLDQGLQFLIQYYNGEERAKGNILERFSAQQFPDLHSELNLSSLELGDSALYFCASSVESGRSYEQYFGPGTRLTVT.

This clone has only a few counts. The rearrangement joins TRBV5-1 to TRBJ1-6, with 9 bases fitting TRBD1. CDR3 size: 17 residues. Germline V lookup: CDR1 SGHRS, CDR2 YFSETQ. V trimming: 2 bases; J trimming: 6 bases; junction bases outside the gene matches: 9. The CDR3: CASSFGWDRAGNSPLHF. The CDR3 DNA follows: TGCGCCAGCAGCTTTGGCTGGGACAGGGCGGGTAATTCACCCCTCCACTTT.

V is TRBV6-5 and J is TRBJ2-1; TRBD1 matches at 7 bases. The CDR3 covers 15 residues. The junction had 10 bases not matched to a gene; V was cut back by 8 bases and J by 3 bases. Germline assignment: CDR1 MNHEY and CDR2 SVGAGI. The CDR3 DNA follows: TGTGCCAGCCTTAACCTCGGGACAGACTACAATGAGCAGTTCTTC. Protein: CASLNLGTDYNEQFF.

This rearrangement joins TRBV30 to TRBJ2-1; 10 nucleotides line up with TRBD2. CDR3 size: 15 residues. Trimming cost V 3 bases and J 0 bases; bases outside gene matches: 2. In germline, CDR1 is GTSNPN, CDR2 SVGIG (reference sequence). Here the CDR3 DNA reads TGTGCCTGGAGCGCTAGCGGGGGCTCCTACAATGAGCAGTTCTTC. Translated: CAWSASGGSYNEQFF.

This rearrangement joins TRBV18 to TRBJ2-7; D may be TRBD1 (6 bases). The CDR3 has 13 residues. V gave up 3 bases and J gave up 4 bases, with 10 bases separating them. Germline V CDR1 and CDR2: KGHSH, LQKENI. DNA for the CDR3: TGTGCCAGCTCACCCGAACAGGGTTACGAGCAGTACTTC. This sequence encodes CASSPEQGYEQYF.

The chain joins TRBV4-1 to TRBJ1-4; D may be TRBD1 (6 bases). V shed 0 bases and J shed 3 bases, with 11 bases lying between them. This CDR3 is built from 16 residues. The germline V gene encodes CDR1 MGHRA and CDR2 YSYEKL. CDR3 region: CASSQDGSGANEKLFF. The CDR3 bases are TGCGCCAGCAGCCAAGATGGCTCAGGGGCTAATGAAAAACTGTTTTTT.

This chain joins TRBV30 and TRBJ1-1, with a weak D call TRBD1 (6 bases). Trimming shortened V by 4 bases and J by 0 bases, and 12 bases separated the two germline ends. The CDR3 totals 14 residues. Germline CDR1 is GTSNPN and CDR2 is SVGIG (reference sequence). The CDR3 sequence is CAWMLGQVNTEAFF. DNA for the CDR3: TGTGCCTGGATGTTGGGACAAGTGAACACTGAAGCTTTCTTT.

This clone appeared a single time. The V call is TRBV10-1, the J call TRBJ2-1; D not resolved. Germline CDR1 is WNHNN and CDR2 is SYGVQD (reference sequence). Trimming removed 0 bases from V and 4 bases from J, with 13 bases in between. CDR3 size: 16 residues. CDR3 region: CASSESTSHLYNEQFF. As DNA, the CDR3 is TGCGCCAGCAGTGAGTCCACGAGTCATTTGTACAATGAGCAGTTCTTC.

CDR3 nucleotides: TGTGCCAGCAGTGGAGAGTTCGGCGGGGGGTACAATGAGCAGTTCTTC. This sequence encodes CASSGEFGGGYNEQFF. The gene calls are TRBV6-1 and TRBJ2-1; 8 bases fit TRBD2. V was clipped by 4 bases and J by 4 bases; unmatched bases: 9. This CDR3 is built from 16 residues. The V gene's germline CDR1 is MNHNS and CDR2 SASEGT.

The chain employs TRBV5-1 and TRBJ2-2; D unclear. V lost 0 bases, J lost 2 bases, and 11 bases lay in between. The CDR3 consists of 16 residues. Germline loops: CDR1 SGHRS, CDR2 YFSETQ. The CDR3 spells CASSLALERNTGELFF. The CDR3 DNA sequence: TGCGCCAGCAGCTTGGCTCTGGAGAGAAACACCGGGGAGCTGTTTTTT.

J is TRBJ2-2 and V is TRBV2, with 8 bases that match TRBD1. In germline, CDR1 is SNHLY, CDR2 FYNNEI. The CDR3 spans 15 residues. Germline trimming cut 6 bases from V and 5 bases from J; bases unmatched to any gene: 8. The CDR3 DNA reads TGTGCCAGCAGAGCTCCGGGACAGGAAACCGGGGAGCTGTTTTTT. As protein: CASRAPGQETGELFF. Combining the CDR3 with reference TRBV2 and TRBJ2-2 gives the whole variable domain EPEVTQTPSHQVTQMGQEVILRCVPISNHLYFYWYRQILGQKVEFLVSFYNNEISEKSEIFDDQFSVERPDGSNFTLKIRSTKLEDSAMYFCASRAPGQETGELFFGEGSRLTVL.

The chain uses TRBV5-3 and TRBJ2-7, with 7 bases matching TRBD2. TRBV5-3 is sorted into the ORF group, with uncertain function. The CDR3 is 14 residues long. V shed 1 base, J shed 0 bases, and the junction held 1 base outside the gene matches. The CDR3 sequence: CARSLSGGSYEQYF. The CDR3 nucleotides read TGTGCCAGAAGCTTGTCGGGGGGCTCCTACGAGCAGTACTTC.

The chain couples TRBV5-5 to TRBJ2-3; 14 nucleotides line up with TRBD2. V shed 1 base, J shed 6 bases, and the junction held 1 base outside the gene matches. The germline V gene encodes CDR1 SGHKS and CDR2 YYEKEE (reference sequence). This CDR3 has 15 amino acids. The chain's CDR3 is CASSLWTSGGDTQYF. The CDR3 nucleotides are TGTGCCAGCAGCTTGTGGACTAGCGGGGGGGATACGCAGTATTTT. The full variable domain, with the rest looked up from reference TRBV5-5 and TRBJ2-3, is DAGVTQSPTHLIKTRGQQVTLRCSPISGHKSVSWYQQVLGQGPQFIFQYYEKEERGRGNFPDRFSARQFPNYSSELNVNALLLGDSALYLCASSLWTSGGDTQYFGPGTRLTVL.

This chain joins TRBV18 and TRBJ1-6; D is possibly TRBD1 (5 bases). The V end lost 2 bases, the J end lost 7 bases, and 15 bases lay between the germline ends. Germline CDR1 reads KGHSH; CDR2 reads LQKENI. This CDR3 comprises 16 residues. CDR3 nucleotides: TGTGCCAGCTCACCATCCGGGCAGGGCCAGAATTCACCCCTCCACTTT. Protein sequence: CASSPSGQGQNSPLHF.

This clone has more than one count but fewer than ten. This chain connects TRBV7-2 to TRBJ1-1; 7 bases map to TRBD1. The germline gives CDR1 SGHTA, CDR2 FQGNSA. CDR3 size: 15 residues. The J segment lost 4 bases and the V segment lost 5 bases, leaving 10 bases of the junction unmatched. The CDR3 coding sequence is TGTGCCAGCAGCCCACGGACAGGTTTCATCACTGAAGCTTTCTTT. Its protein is CASSPRTGFITEAFF.